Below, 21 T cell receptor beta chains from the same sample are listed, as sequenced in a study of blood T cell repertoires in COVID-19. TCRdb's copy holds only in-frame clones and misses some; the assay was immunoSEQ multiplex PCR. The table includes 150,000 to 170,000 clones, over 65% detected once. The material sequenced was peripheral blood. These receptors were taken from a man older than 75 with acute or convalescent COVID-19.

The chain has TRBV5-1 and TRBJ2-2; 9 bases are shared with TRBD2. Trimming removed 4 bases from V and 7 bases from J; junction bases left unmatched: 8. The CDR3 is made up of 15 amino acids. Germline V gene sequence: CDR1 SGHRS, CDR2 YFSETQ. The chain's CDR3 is CASSPAGGMDGELFF. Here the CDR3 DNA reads TGCGCCAGCAGCCCAGCGGGGGGAATGGACGGGGAGCTGTTTTTT. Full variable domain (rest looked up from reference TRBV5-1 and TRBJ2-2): KAGVTQTPRYLIKTRGQQVTLSCSPISGHRSVSWYQQTPGQGLQFLFEYFSETQRNKGNFPGRFSGRQFSNSRSEMNVSTLELGDSALYLCASSPAGGMDGELFFGEGSRLTVL.

The CDR3 here is CASSPRQGSYGYTF. The CDR3 DNA follows: TGTGCCAGCAGCCCGCGACAGGGTAGCTATGGCTACACCTTC. The chain combines TRBV5-6 with TRBJ1-2; the match to TRBD1 covers 7 bases. With V trimmed by 4 bases and J by 4 bases, 7 bases remained unmatched. The CDR3 runs 14 residues. The germline gives CDR1 SGHDT, CDR2 YYEEEE.

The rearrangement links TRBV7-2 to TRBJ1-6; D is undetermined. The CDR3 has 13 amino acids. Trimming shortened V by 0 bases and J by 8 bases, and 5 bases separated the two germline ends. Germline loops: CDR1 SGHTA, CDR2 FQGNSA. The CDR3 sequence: CASSLAYYSPLHF. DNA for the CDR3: TGTGCCAGCAGCTTAGCATACTATTCACCCCTCCACTTT.

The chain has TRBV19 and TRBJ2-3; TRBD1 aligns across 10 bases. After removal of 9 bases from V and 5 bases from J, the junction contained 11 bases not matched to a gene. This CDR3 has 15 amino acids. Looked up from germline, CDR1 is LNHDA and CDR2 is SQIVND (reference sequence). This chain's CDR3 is CASRDRGYNGDTQYF. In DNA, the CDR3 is TGTGCCAGCCGGGACAGGGGCTACAATGGAGATACGCAGTATTTT.

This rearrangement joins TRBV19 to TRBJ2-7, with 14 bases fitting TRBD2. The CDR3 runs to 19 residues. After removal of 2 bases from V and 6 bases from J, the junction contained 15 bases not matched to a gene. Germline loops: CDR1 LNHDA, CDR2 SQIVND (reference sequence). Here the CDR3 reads CASSISQGLAGARGGEQYF. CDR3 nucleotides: TGTGCCAGTAGTATATCACAGGGACTAGCGGGGGCCCGGGGTGGCGAGCAGTACTTC.

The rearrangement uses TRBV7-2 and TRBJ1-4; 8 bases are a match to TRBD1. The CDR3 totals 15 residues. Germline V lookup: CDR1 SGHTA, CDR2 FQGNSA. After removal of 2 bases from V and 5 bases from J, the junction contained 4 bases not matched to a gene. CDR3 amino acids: CASSLRTGRNEKLFF. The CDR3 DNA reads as TGTGCCAGCAGCTTAAGGACAGGGAGGAATGAAAAACTGTTTTTT.

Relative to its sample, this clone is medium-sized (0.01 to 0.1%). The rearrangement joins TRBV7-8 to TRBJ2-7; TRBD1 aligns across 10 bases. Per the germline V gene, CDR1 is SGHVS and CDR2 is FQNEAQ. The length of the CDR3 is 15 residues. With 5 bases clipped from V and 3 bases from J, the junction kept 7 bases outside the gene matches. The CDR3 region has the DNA TGTGCCAGCAGCGAATGGGACAGGGGCCTCTACGAGCAGTACGTC. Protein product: CASSEWDRGLYEQYV.

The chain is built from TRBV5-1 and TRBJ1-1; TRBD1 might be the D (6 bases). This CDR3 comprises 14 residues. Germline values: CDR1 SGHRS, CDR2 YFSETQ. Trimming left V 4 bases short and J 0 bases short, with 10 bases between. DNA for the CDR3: TGCGCCAGCAGCCCGGACAGTATGAACACTGAAGCTTTCTTT. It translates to CASSPDSMNTEAFF.

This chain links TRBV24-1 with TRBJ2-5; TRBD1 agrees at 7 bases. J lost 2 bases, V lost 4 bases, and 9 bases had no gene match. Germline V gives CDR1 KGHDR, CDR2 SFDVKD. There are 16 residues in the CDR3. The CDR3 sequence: CATSDPAGGNQETQYF. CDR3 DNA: TGTGCCACCAGTGACCCCGCAGGGGGAAATCAAGAGACCCAGTACTTC.

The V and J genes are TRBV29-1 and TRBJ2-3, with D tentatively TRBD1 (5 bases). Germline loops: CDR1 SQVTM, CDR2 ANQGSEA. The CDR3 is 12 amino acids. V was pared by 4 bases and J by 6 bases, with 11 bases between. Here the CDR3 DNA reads TGCAGCGTTGGGCAGGGTGGGGATACGCAGTATTTT. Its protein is CSVGQGGDTQYF.

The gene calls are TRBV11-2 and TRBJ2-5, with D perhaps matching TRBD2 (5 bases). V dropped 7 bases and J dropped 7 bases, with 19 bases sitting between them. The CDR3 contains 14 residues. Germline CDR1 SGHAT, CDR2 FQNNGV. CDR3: CASIPGPGSGTQYF. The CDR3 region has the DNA TGTGCCAGCATCCCAGGACCCGGAAGCGGGACCCAGTACTTC.

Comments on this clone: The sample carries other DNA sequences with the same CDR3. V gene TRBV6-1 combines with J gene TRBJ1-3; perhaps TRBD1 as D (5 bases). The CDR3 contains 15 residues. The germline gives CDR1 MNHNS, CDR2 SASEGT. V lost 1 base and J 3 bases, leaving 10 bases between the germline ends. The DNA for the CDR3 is TGTGCCAGCAGTGAAGTGGGAAGGGGTGGAAACACCATATATTTT. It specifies CASSEVGRGGNTIYF.

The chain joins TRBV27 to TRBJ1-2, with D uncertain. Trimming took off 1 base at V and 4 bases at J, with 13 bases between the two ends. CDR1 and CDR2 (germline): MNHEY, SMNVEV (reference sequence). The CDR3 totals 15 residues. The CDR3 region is CASSLFLGAVYGYTF. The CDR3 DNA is TGTGCCAGCAGTTTATTTCTGGGAGCAGTCTATGGCTACACCTTC.

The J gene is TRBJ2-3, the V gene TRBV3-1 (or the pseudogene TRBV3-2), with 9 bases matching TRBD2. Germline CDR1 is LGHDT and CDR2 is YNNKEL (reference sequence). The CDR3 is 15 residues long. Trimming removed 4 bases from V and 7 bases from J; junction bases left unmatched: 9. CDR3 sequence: CASSLGSGGSYTQYF. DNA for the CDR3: TGTGCCAGCAGCCTGGGTAGCGGGGGCTCCTATACGCAGTATTTT.

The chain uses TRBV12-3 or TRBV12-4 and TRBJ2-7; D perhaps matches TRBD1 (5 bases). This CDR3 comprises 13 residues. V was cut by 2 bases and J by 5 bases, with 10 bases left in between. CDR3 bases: TGTGCCAGCAGTTTAATGGTAGGGGACGAGCAGTACGTC. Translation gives CASSLMVGDEQYV.

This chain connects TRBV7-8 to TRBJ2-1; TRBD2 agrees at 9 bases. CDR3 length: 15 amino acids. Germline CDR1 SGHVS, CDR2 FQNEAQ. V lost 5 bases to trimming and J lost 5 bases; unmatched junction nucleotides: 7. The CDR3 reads CASSRLAGSNNEQFF. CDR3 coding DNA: TGTGCCAGCAGCCGTCTAGCGGGGAGTAACAATGAGCAGTTCTTC.

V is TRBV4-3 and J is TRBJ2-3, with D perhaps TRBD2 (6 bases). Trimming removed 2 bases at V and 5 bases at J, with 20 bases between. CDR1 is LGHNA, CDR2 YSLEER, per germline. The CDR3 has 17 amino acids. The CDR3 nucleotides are TGCGCCAGCAGCCAAACCGGGACTGGGAGAGGGGAAGATACGCAGTATTTT. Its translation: CASSQTGTGRGEDTQYF.

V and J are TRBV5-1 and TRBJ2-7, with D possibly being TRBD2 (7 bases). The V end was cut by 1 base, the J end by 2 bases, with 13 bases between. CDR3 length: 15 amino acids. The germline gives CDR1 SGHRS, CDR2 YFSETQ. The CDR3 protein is CASSLYTGGAYEQYV. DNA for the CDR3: TGCGCCAGCAGCTTGTATACGGGGGGCGCCTACGAGCAGTACGTC.

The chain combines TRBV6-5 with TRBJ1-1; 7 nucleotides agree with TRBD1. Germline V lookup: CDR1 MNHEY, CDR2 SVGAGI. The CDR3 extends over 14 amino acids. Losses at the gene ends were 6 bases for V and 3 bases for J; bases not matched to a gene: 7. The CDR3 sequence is CASRNRGVDTEAFF. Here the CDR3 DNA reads TGTGCCAGCAGGAACAGGGGTGTAGACACTGAAGCTTTCTTT.

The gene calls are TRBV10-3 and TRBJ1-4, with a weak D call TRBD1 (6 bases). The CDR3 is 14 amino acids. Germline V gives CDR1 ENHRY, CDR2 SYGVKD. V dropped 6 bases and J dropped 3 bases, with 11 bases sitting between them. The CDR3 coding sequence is TGTGCCATCAGGAAACAGGGTGCTAATGAAAAACTGTTTTTT. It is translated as CAIRKQGANEKLFF.

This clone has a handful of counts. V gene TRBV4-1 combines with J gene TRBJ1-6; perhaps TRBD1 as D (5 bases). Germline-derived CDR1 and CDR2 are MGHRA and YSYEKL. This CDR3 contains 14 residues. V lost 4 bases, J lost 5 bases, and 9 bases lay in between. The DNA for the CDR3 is TGCGCCAGCAGCCCTCGGGGGAATAATTCACCCCTCCACTTT. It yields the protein CASSPRGNNSPLHF.